The 26 T cell receptor beta chains below come from one sample, sequenced in a study of CD8+ T cells in alopecia areata. As for treatment: oral pan-JAK inhibitor, 5-10 mg twice daily. TCR sequencing used cDNA made by reverse transcription of extracted RNA. The data were produced by immunoSEQ multiplex PCR, yet TCRdb's version contains in-frame clones alone and is incomplete. The data contain about 290,000 clones, over 45% of them singletons. The material sequenced was CD4+ T cells sorted from blood, taken at week 24, from a patient treated with tofacitinib. The receptors shown here come from a human donor with alopecia areata.

This clone appeared a few times. V gene TRBV28 combines with J gene TRBJ2-5, with TRBD1 matching over 7 bases. This CDR3 spans 16 amino acids. V lost 2 bases to trimming and J lost 5 bases; unmatched junction nucleotides: 11. Germline V gives CDR1 MDHEN, CDR2 SYDVKM. The CDR3 here is CASSLPSAGGWETQYF. The DNA of the CDR3 is TGTGCCAGCAGTTTACCGTCCGCAGGGGGTTGGGAGACCCAGTACTTC.

The gene calls are TRBV27 and TRBJ1-5; 7 bases agree with TRBD1. Germline V gene lookup returns CDR1 MNHEY and CDR2 SMNVEV (reference sequence). Germline trimming cut 2 bases from V and 5 bases from J; bases unmatched to any gene: 3. The CDR3 spans 14 residues. CDR3 loop: CASSLRQGDQPQHF. CDR3 DNA sequence: TGTGCCAGCAGTTTACGACAGGGTGATCAGCCCCAGCATTTT.

This sequence joins TRBV29-1 and TRBJ2-5, with no clear D. Trimming stripped 4 bases from V and 2 bases from J, with 2 bases between. This CDR3 contains 10 residues. The germline V gene encodes CDR1 SQVTM and CDR2 ANQGSEA. The CDR3 reads CSVAQETQYF. The CDR3 nucleotides read TGCAGCGTTGCACAAGAGACCCAGTACTTC.

The V and J genes are TRBV30 and TRBJ2-5; 7 bases agree with TRBD2. V shed 2 bases, J shed 5 bases, and the junction held 5 bases outside the gene matches. The length of the CDR3 is 13 residues. Germline V CDR1 and CDR2: GTSNPN, SVGIG (reference sequence). CDR3 sequence reads: CAWSMGGEETQYF. Written as DNA, the CDR3 is TGTGCCTGGAGTATGGGAGGGGAGGAGACCCAGTACTTC.

This clone has just a few counts. The V and J genes are TRBV29-1 and TRBJ1-5, with TRBD1 identical over 7 bases. The CDR3 consists of 13 residues. J gave up 6 bases and V 3 bases, and 5 bases lay outside the gene matches. Germline V gives CDR1 SQVTM, CDR2 ANQGSEA. CDR3 in DNA: TGCAGCGTTGAGCCTCAGGGGGGTCAGCCCCAGCATTTT. Its protein is CSVEPQGGQPQHF.

The rearrangement uses TRBV28 and TRBJ2-7; 9 positions match TRBD2. The V gene's germline CDR1 is MDHEN and CDR2 SYDVKM. CDR3 length: 17 residues. V shed 5 bases, J shed 6 bases, and the junction held 17 bases outside the gene matches. This CDR3 is CASSPPRGAGGQGEQYF. For the CDR3, the DNA is TGTGCCAGCAGTCCACCTCGCGGAGCGGGGGGTCAGGGCGAGCAGTACTTC.

The chain carries TRBV5-1 and TRBJ2-7; D is possibly TRBD1 (6 bases). The end of the DNA is better explained by TRBJ2-5, so the J call may be wrong. Germline V CDR1 and CDR2: SGHRS, YFSETQ. The CDR3 runs 14 residues. The CDR3 protein is CASSFDRTPETQYF. CDR3 sequence (DNA): TGCGCCAGCAGCTTCGACAGGACTCCAGAGACCCAGTACTTC.

This rearrangement joins TRBV10-3 to TRBJ2-3; 11 bases match TRBD2. This CDR3 spans 18 amino acids. V was pared by 5 bases and J by 3 bases, with 13 bases of the junction left unmatched. Germline loops: CDR1 ENHRY, CDR2 SYGVKD. The CDR3: CAISRDSSGGAGTDTQYF. CDR3 nucleotide sequence: TGTGCCATCAGTCGAGATAGTAGCGGGGGGGCCGGTACAGATACGCAGTATTTT.

The V gene is TRBV28, the J gene TRBJ1-6; D gene ambiguous. Per germline, CDR1 MDHEN and CDR2 SYDVKM. With 2 bases removed from V and 10 bases from J, the gap between germline ends came to 12 bases. The length of the CDR3 is 14 residues. CDR3: CASSLLFDTSPLHF. The CDR3 DNA sequence: TGTGCCAGCAGTTTACTATTCGACACATCACCCCTCCACTTT. The full variable domain, rest sourced from reference TRBV28 and TRBJ1-6, is DVKVTQSSRYLVKRTGEKVFLECVQDMDHENMFWYRQDPGLGLRLIYFSYDVKMKEKGDIPEGYSVSREKKERFSLILESASTNQTSMYLCASSLLFDTSPLHFGNGTRLTVT.

This clone has more than one count but fewer than ten. The gene calls are TRBV5-8 and TRBJ2-2; 12 bases line up with TRBD1. The CDR3 extends over 17 amino acids. With 6 bases clipped from V and 4 bases from J, the junction kept 10 bases outside the gene matches. The V gene's germline CDR1 is SGHTS and CDR2 YDEGEE. The CDR3 DNA is TGTGCCAGCACCCCACGGGACAGGGGGCCGGGCACCGGGGAGCTGTTTTTT. This translates into CASTPRDRGPGTGELFF.

The chain couples TRBV19 to TRBJ2-5, with D perhaps TRBD1 (5 bases). This CDR3 contains 14 residues. The germline gives CDR1 LNHDA, CDR2 SQIVND (reference sequence). V was trimmed by 4 bases and J by 1 base, leaving 10 bases between them. CDR3 region: CASSRTGLQETQYF. Here the CDR3 DNA reads TGTGCCAGTAGTAGAACAGGCCTCCAAGAGACCCAGTACTTC.

The V gene is TRBV18, the J gene TRBJ2-5; TRBD2 agrees at 9 bases. Germline loops: CDR1 KGHSH, CDR2 LQKENI. The CDR3 runs to 17 residues. V dropped 0 bases and J dropped 2; count of bases not matched to a gene: 7. The CDR3 sequence is CASSPPYGTSKQETQYF. The CDR3 coding sequence is TGTGCCAGCTCACCACCTTATGGGACTAGCAAGCAAGAGACCCAGTACTTC. Complete variable domain (other parts from reference TRBV18 and TRBJ2-5): NAGVMQNPRHLVRRRGQEARLRCSPMKGHSHVYWYRQLPEEGLKFMVYLQKENIIDESGMPKERFSAEFPKEGPSILRIQQVVRGDSAAYFCASSPPYGTSKQETQYFGPGTRLLVL.

This clone was seen a few times. The V call is TRBV27, the J call TRBJ2-4; D tentatively fits TRBD1 or TRBD2 (6 bases each). V lost 7 bases, J lost 3 bases, and 10 bases lay in between. Germline V gene lookup returns CDR1 MNHEY and CDR2 SMNVEV (reference sequence). The CDR3 is 13 residues long. For the CDR3, the DNA is TGTGCCAGCAAGGAGGGGGACAAAAACATTCAGTACTTC. Amino acid sequence: CASKEGDKNIQYF.

The chain is built from TRBV11-2 and TRBJ2-1, with a weak D call TRBD2 (6 bases). Per germline, CDR1 SGHAT and CDR2 FQNNGV. CDR3 length equals 14 residues. V was cut by 1 base and J by 10 bases, with 14 bases left in between. The CDR3 here is CASSLGPTSVEQFF. The DNA for the CDR3 is TGTGCCAGCAGCTTAGGGCCGACTAGTGTCGAGCAGTTCTTC.

The gene calls are TRBV4-1 and TRBJ2-1; no firm D call. CDR3 length: 14 residues. Looked up from germline, CDR1 is MGHRA and CDR2 is YSYEKL. The ends were cut back, 0 bases at V and 6 bases at J, with 9 bases in the middle. The CDR3 protein is CASSQDIGFNEQFF. The CDR3 nucleotides are TGCGCCAGCAGCCAAGATATAGGGTTCAATGAGCAGTTCTTC.

Only one count was recorded for this clone. V is TRBV25-1 and J is TRBJ2-2; D not resolved. CDR1 is MGHDK and CDR2 is SYGVNS in the germline V gene. V shed 8 bases and J shed 5 bases, with 12 bases lying between them. This CDR3 is 13 amino acids long. This CDR3 is CASAADRTGELFF. The CDR3, as DNA: TGTGCCAGCGCAGCAGATCGTACCGGGGAGCTGTTTTTT.

The chain combines TRBV2 with TRBJ2-5; 11 bases are shared with TRBD1. This CDR3 comprises 15 residues. With 4 bases clipped from V and 3 bases from J, the junction kept 4 bases outside the gene matches. CDR1 and CDR2 (germline): SNHLY, FYNNEI. The CDR3 nucleotides are TGTGCCAGCAGTGCTGGGACAGGGGGGAAAGAGACCCAGTACTTC. It is translated as CASSAGTGGKETQYF.

The V and J genes are TRBV18 and TRBJ2-7; no clear D gene. The CDR3 length is 13 residues. V shed 5 bases and J shed 6 bases, with 14 bases lying between them. The germline CDR1 and CDR2 sequences are KGHSH and LQKENI. CDR3 region: CASSFDFPAEQYF. The CDR3 DNA reads TGTGCCAGCTCATTCGACTTCCCGGCCGAGCAGTACTTC.

The genes are TRBV30 and TRBJ2-6; the D gene is possibly TRBD1 (5 bases). Trimming shortened V by 3 bases and J by 4 bases, and 7 bases separated the two germline ends. Per the germline V gene, CDR1 is GTSNPN and CDR2 is SVGIG (reference sequence). CDR3 length: 13 amino acids. The CDR3 loop is CAWSRAGANVLTF. The CDR3 region has the DNA TGTGCCTGGAGCAGGGCAGGGGCCAACGTCCTGACTTTC.

This clone was observed a handful of times. The chain links TRBV28 to TRBJ1-1; TRBD1 agrees at 10 bases. Unmatched junction bases numbered 1, after V lost 6 bases and J lost 0 bases. Germline V gene lookup returns CDR1 MDHEN and CDR2 SYDVKM. The CDR3 is 14 residues long. The CDR3 bases are TGTGCCAGCAGGGACAGGGGGGTGAACACTGAAGCTTTCTTT. The encoded protein is CASRDRGVNTEAFF.

The rearrangement uses TRBV4-3 and TRBJ1-2, with unresolved D. This CDR3 region has 15 residues. V gave up 0 bases and J gave up 3 bases, with 11 bases separating them. The germline gives CDR1 LGHNA, CDR2 YSLEER. The CDR3 region has the DNA TGCGCCAGCAGCCAAGATGCAGGAAGGGACTATGGCTACACCTTC. It yields the protein CASSQDAGRDYGYTF.

In its sample, this clone was seen a few times. The chain has TRBV7-2 and TRBJ2-7; 7 bases are a match to TRBD1. Trimming at V came to 5 bases and at J to 4 bases, leaving 11 bases not matched to a gene. The CDR3 runs to 15 residues. The germline CDR1 and CDR2 sequences are SGHTA and FQGNSA. The CDR3 reads CASSPTGTDLYEQYF. In nucleotides, the CDR3 is TGTGCCAGCAGCCCAACCGGGACAGACCTTTACGAGCAGTACTTC.

This chain connects TRBV18 to TRBJ2-7; possibly TRBD1 for D (6 bases). The germline V gene has CDR1 KGHSH and CDR2 LQKENI. This CDR3 spans 13 amino acids. The V gene lost 1 base and the J gene lost 3 bases, with 7 bases spanning the gap. The DNA of the CDR3 is TGTGCCAGCTCACCACAGGGGGACTACGAGCAGTACTTC. This encodes CASSPQGDYEQYF.

This chain joins TRBV5-1 and TRBJ2-7, with a tentative D call TRBD1 (5 bases). V lost 8 bases and J 0 bases, leaving 9 bases between the germline ends. CDR1 and CDR2 from the germline V gene are SGHRS and YFSETQ. CDR3 length equals 12 residues. CDR3 DNA: TGCGCCAGTTCAGGGTCCTCCTACGAGCAGTACTTC. Amino acids: CASSGSSYEQYF.

The chain couples TRBV27 to TRBJ1-1; 11 bases match TRBD1. Germline V gene sequence: CDR1 MNHEY, CDR2 SMNVEV (reference sequence). J lost 5 bases, V lost 4 bases, and 6 bases had no gene match. There are 15 residues in the CDR3. DNA for the CDR3: TGTGCCAGCAGTTCAGGGGGGACAGGGGGGACTGAAGCTTTCTTT. Amino acid sequence: CASSSGGTGGTEAFF.

This chain joins TRBV29-1 and TRBJ1-2; 8 positions match TRBD1. Germline CDR1 SQVTM, CDR2 ANQGSEA. Losses at the gene ends were 4 bases for V and 5 bases for J; bases not matched to a gene: 12. CDR3 size: 15 residues. The CDR3 nucleotides read TGCAGCGTTGGGTCGACCGGGACAGGCACTTATGGCTACACCTTC. It encodes CSVGSTGTGTYGYTF.